Below are 22 T cell receptor beta chains sequenced from a single sample in a study of blood T cell repertoires in COVID-19. TCRdb's table, derived via immunoSEQ multiplex PCR, lists solely in-frame clones and lacks some. Here the sample spans fewer than 350,000 clones, 65% to 90% being singletons. The sequencing input was peripheral blood. These TCRs come from a human donor in a cohort sampled during active COVID-19.

The chain carries TRBV3-1 (or the pseudogene TRBV3-2) and TRBJ1-1, with no clear D. This CDR3 has 13 residues. CDR1 is LGHDT, CDR2 YNNKEL, per germline (reference sequence). Trimming shortened V by 4 bases and J by 7 bases, and 13 bases separated the two germline ends. CDR3 protein: CASSRDSSGEAFF. The CDR3 DNA reads TGTGCCAGCAGCCGCGACTCGTCGGGTGAAGCTTTCTTT.

The chain carries TRBV3-1 (or the pseudogene TRBV3-2) and TRBJ1-2; tentative D call: TRBD1 (5 bases). V was shortened by 2 bases and J by 3 bases, with 13 bases between the two germline ends. In germline, CDR1 is LGHDT, CDR2 YNNKEL (reference sequence). This CDR3 is 15 amino acids long. CDR3 nucleotides: TGTGCCAGCAGCCAAAATTTAGAAGGGGACTATGGCTACACCTTC. Translating it yields CASSQNLEGDYGYTF.

The rearrangement joins TRBV7-2 to TRBJ2-7, with TRBD2 as a possible D gene (5 bases). V lost 3 bases to trimming and J lost 1 base, with 10 bases between them. This CDR3 has 14 amino acids. Per germline, CDR1 SGHTA and CDR2 FQGNSA. Here the CDR3 reads CASSFHGVSYEQYF. The CDR3 DNA reads TGTGCCAGCAGCTTCCACGGGGTATCCTACGAGCAGTACTTC.

V is TRBV5-1 and J is TRBJ1-6, with D uncertain. There are 15 residues in the CDR3. Germline CDR1 reads SGHRS; CDR2 reads YFSETQ. Trimming took off 2 bases at V and 7 bases at J, with 13 bases between the two ends. The CDR3 sequence: CASSFSTIENSPLHF. The CDR3 nucleotides read TGCGCCAGCAGCTTCTCGACTATCGAAAATTCACCCCTCCACTTT.

The chain is built from TRBV18 and TRBJ2-7; possibly TRBD1 for D (6 bases). The CDR3 spans 13 residues. The V end lost 2 bases, the J end lost 5 bases, and 10 bases lay between the germline ends. Germline V gene lookup returns CDR1 KGHSH and CDR2 LQKENI. The CDR3 here is CASSPGGYDEQYF. The CDR3 DNA is TGTGCCAGCTCACCAGGGGGCTACGACGAGCAGTACTTC.

The rearrangement joins TRBV4-2 to TRBJ1-2; perhaps TRBD1 as D (6 bases). CDR1 is LGHNA and CDR2 is YNFKEQ in the germline V gene. The V gene lost 0 bases and the J gene lost 4 bases, with 18 bases spanning the gap. This CDR3 has 17 amino acids. The DNA for the CDR3 is TGTGCCAGCAGCCAAGATCCCACGGCAGGGGATATCTATGGCTACACCTTC. As protein: CASSQDPTAGDIYGYTF.

A few counts support this clone. The V gene is TRBV30, the J gene TRBJ1-4, with D hard to call. The V gene lost 2 bases and the J gene lost 3 bases, with 13 bases spanning the gap. This CDR3 comprises 15 residues. Germline loops: CDR1 GTSNPN, CDR2 SVGIG (reference sequence). The CDR3 loop is CAWSSGLAPNEKLFF. The CDR3 DNA reads as TGTGCCTGGAGTTCCGGACTGGCCCCTAATGAAAAACTGTTTTTT.

V is TRBV5-1 and J is TRBJ1-4, with D maybe TRBD1 (6 bases). Between the trimmed V and J ends, which lost 3 bases and 6 bases, there was a span of 12 bases. CDR1 and CDR2 (germline): SGHRS, YFSETQ. This CDR3 is built from 14 residues. The CDR3 sequence: CASSSGEGDEKLFF. DNA of the CDR3: TGCGCCAGCAGCTCAGGGGAGGGGGATGAAAAACTGTTTTTT.

The count of this clone is one. Other DNA sequences in this specimen translate into the identical CDR3. This sequence joins TRBV5-1 and TRBJ2-5; a possible D gene is TRBD2 (6 bases). CDR1 is SGHRS, CDR2 YFSETQ, per germline. The CDR3 has 14 residues. Between the trimmed V and J ends, which lost 0 bases and 2 bases, there was a span of 8 bases. The CDR3 loop is CASSLVGGQETQYF. CDR3 DNA sequence: TGCGCCAGCAGCTTGGTCGGGGGTCAAGAGACCCAGTACTTC. The variable domain in full, with the rest retrieved from reference TRBV5-1 and TRBJ2-5, is KAGVTQTPRYLIKTRGQQVTLSCSPISGHRSVSWYQQTPGQGLQFLFEYFSETQRNKGNFPGRFSGRQFSNSRSEMNVSTLELGDSALYLCASSLVGGQETQYFGPGTRLLVL.

The genes are TRBV6-5 and TRBJ1-6, with D unresolved. This CDR3 comprises 11 residues. The V gene lost 6 bases and the J gene lost 14 bases, with 11 bases spanning the gap. Germline CDR1 is MNHEY and CDR2 is SVGAGI. The CDR3 region is CASRKSHSLHF. The CDR3 region has the DNA TGTGCCAGCAGAAAATCTCACTCCCTCCACTTT.

This chain uses TRBV7-9 with TRBJ2-7; the match to TRBD1 covers 7 bases. This CDR3 contains 17 residues. The germline V gene encodes CDR1 SEHNR and CDR2 FQNEAQ (reference sequence). V gave up 1 base and J gave up 1 base; unmatched junction bases: 10. The CDR3 DNA reads as TGTGCCAGCAGCTTAGGGACACAGGGGCCGGGTTCCTACGAGCAGTACTTC. This encodes CASSLGTQGPGSYEQYF.

This clone was seen a single time. The V and J genes are TRBV5-1 and TRBJ2-5, with 13 bases identical to TRBD2. The V gene end was trimmed by 4 bases and the J gene end by 4 bases; junction bases not matched to a gene: 7. Germline CDR1 is SGHRS and CDR2 is YFSETQ. The CDR3 sequence is 16 residues long. The CDR3 reads CASSGGTSGAGETQYF. The CDR3 DNA follows: TGCGCCAGCAGCGGCGGGACTAGCGGGGCCGGAGAGACCCAGTACTTC.

The chain employs TRBV6-5 and TRBJ1-1; 12 nucleotides match TRBD1. This CDR3 spans 15 amino acids. With V trimmed by 4 bases and J by 5 bases, 5 bases remained unmatched. CDR1 and CDR2 from the germline V gene are MNHEY and SVGAGI. CDR3 sequence (DNA): TGTGCCAGCAGTTGGGACAGGGGGCTTGGGACTGAAGCTTTCTTT. It yields the protein CASSWDRGLGTEAFF.

The chain uses TRBV5-6 and TRBJ2-7; 8 nucleotides agree with TRBD1. The CDR3 has 16 residues. Germline CDR1 is SGHDT and CDR2 is YYEEEE. After removal of 3 bases from V and 0 bases from J, the junction contained 8 bases not matched to a gene. The CDR3 sequence is CASSSPNRGISYEQYF. The DNA of the CDR3 is TGTGCCAGCAGCTCGCCAAACAGGGGGATCTCCTACGAGCAGTACTTC.

This clone has just one count. The rearrangement links TRBV27 to TRBJ1-3, with TRBD1 as a possible D gene (5 bases). V lost 5 bases and J lost 2, with 10 bases in between. The CDR3 has 14 residues. Per germline, CDR1 MNHEY and CDR2 SMNVEV (reference sequence). The CDR3 region is CASSKSGAGNTIYF. The CDR3 DNA follows: TGTGCCAGCAGTAAATCGGGGGCTGGAAACACCATATATTTT.

The V and J genes are TRBV6-6 and TRBJ2-2, with D possibly TRBD2 on 5 matching bases. This CDR3 is built from 15 residues. V lost 5 bases to trimming and J lost 1 base, with 11 bases between them. Germline CDR1 MNHNY, CDR2 SVGAGI (reference sequence). The CDR3 region has the DNA TGTGCCAGCAGTCCTCTGGCGGGGAACACCGGGGAGCTGTTTTTT. It codes for CASSPLAGNTGELFF.

CDR3 sequence: CASSQSNQPQHF. CDR3 nucleotides: TGTGCCAGCAGTCAGAGCAATCAGCCCCAGCATTTT. The rearrangement uses TRBV7-9 and TRBJ1-5; D remains unclear. CDR3 length: 12 amino acids. The V gene's germline CDR1 is SEHNR and CDR2 FQNEAQ (reference sequence). Trimming removed 6 bases at V and 1 base at J, with 4 bases between.

Only a few counts were recorded for this clone. This rearrangement joins TRBV10-3 to TRBJ2-2; 9 positions agree with TRBD1. J lost 9 bases, V lost 0 bases, and 8 bases had no gene match. CDR1 and CDR2 from the germline V gene are ENHRY and SYGVKD. This CDR3 spans 16 amino acids. Here the CDR3 DNA reads TGTGCCATCAGTGAGTCATGGGGACAGGGCGCCTGGGAGCTGTTTTTT. This gives the protein CAISESWGQGAWELFF.

This clone was counted a single time. The J gene is TRBJ2-7, the V gene TRBV2, with TRBD2 matching over 9 bases. Germline lookup yields CDR1 SNHLY and CDR2 FYNNEI. The CDR3 extends over 13 amino acids. V shed 6 bases, J shed 1 base, and the junction held 1 base outside the gene matches. CDR3 sequence (DNA): TGTGCCAGCAGCCTAGCGGGGTCCTACGAGCAGTACTTC. Amino acid sequence: CASSLAGSYEQYF. The full variable domain, in which reference TRBV2 and TRBJ2-7 provide the parts outside the CDR3, is EPEVTQTPSHQVTQMGQEVILRCVPISNHLYFYWYRQILGQKVEFLVSFYNNEISEKSEIFDDQFSVERPDGSNFTLKIRSTKLEDSAMYFCASSLAGSYEQYFGPGTRLTVT.

The CDR3 DNA reads TGTGCCAGCAGCGTAGGAGCGGGGAACACCGGGGAGCTGTTTTTT. Encoded protein: CASSVGAGNTGELFF. This chain connects TRBV9 to TRBJ2-2; tentative D call: TRBD2 (6 bases). The CDR3 consists of 15 residues. Germline assignment: CDR1 SGDLS and CDR2 YYNGEE. V was pared by 0 bases and J by 1 base, with 7 bases between.

This rearrangement joins TRBV3-1 (or the pseudogene TRBV3-2) to TRBJ2-6; 16 bases are a match to TRBD2. Germline lookup yields CDR1 LGHDT and CDR2 YNNKEL (reference sequence). V dropped 4 bases and J dropped 2; count of bases not matched to a gene: 2. The CDR3 is made up of 18 amino acids. The CDR3 is CASSRGLAGGTGANVLTF. The CDR3 region has the DNA TGTGCCAGCAGCCGGGGACTAGCGGGGGGGACTGGGGCCAACGTCCTGACTTTC.

The chain combines TRBV18 with TRBJ1-1, with 7 bases matching TRBD1. V shed 2 bases, J shed 4 bases, and the junction held 13 bases outside the gene matches. CDR1 KGHSH and CDR2 LQKENI come from the germline V gene. This CDR3 is built from 17 residues. CDR3 sequence (DNA): TGTGCCAGCTCACCAGGTTTTCCGGAGGGGGCGGTCACTGAAGCTTTCTTT. It is translated as CASSPGFPEGAVTEAFF.